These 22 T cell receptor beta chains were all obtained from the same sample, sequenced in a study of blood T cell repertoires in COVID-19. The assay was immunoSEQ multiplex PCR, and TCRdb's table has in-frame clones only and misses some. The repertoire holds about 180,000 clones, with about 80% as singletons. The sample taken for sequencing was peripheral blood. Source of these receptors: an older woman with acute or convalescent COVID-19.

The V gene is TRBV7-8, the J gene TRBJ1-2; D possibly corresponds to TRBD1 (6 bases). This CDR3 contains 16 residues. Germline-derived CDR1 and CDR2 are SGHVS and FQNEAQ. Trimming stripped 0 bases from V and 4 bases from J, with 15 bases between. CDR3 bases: TGTGCCAGCAGCTTAGCAGGGGCAGGGGCGAGCTATGGCTACACCTTC. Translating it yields CASSLAGAGASYGYTF.

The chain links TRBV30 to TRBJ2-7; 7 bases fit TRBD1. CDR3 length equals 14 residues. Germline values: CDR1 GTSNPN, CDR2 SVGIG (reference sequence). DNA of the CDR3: TGTGCGGCGACAGGGATCCACTTCTCCTACGAGCAGTACTTC. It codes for CAATGIHFSYEQYF.

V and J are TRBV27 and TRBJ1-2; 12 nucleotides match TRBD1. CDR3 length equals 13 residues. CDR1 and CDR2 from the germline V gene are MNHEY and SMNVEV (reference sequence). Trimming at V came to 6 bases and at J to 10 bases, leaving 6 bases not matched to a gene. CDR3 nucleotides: TGTGCCAGCAGCCCGGGACAGGGGGCTCTCTACACCTTC. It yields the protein CASSPGQGALYTF.

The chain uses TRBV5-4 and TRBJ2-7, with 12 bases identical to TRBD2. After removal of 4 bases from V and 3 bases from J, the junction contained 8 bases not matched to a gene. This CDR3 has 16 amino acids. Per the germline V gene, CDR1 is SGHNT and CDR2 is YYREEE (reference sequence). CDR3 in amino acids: CASSRTSGVGDYEQYF. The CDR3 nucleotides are TGTGCCAGCAGCCGGACTAGCGGGGTCGGGGACTACGAGCAGTACTTC.

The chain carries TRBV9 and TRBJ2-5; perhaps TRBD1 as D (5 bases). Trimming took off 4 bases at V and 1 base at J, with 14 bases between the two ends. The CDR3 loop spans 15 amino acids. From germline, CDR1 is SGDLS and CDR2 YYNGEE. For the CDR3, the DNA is TGTGCCAGCAGCCCTTGGGGCGGTGCCCAAGAGACCCAGTACTTC. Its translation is CASSPWGGAQETQYF.

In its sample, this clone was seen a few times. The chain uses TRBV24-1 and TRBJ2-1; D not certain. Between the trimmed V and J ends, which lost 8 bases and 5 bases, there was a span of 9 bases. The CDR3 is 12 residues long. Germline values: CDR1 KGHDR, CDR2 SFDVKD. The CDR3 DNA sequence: TGTGCCACCAAAGCGCACGACAATGAGCAGTTCTTC. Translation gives CATKAHDNEQFF.

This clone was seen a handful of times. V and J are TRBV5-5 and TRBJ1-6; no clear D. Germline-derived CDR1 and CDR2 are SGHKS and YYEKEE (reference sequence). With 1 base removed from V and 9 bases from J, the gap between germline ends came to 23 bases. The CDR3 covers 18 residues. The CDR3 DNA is TGTGCCAGCAGCTTGTTACGGGGTGGTGACCTGGGGATTTCACCCCTCCACTTT. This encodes CASSLLRGGDLGISPLHF. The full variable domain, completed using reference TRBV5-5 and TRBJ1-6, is DAGVTQSPTHLIKTRGQQVTLRCSPISGHKSVSWYQQVLGQGPQFIFQYYEKEERGRGNFPDRFSARQFPNYSSELNVNALLLGDSALYLCASSLLRGGDLGISPLHFGNGTRLTVT.

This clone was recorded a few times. CDR3 nucleotides: TGTGCCAGCAGCTTAGCCGTAGCGGGCACCTACGAGCAGTACTTC. Protein product: CASSLAVAGTYEQYF. J is TRBJ2-7 and V is TRBV7-2; 7 bases line up with TRBD2. CDR1 and CDR2 (germline): SGHTA, FQGNSA. V shed 0 bases and J 2 bases; nucleotides not matched to a gene: 4. CDR3 length: 15 amino acids.

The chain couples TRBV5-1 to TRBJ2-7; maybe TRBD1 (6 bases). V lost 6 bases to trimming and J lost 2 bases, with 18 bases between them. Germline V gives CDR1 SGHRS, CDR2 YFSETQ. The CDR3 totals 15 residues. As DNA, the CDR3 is TGCGCCAGCACGCTCATACCGGGACACACCTACGAGCAGTACTTC. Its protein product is CASTLIPGHTYEQYF. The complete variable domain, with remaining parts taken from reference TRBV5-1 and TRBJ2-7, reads KAGVTQTPRYLIKTRGQQVTLSCSPISGHRSVSWYQQTPGQGLQFLFEYFSETQRNKGNFPGRFSGRQFSNSRSEMNVSTLELGDSALYLCASTLIPGHTYEQYFGPGTRLTVT.

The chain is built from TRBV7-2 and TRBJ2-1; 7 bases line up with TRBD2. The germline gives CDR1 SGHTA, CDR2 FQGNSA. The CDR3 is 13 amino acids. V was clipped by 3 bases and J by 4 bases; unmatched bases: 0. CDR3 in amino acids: CASSFSGYNEQFF. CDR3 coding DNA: TGTGCCAGCAGCTTTAGCGGGTACAATGAGCAGTTCTTC.

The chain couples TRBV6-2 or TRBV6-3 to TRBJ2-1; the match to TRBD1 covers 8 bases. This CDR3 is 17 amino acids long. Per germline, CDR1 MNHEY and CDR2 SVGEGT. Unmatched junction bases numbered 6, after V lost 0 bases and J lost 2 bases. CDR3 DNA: TGTGCCAGCAGTTACTCGTCAGGGGGCGACCCCTACAATGAGCAGTTCTTC. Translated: CASSYSSGGDPYNEQFF.

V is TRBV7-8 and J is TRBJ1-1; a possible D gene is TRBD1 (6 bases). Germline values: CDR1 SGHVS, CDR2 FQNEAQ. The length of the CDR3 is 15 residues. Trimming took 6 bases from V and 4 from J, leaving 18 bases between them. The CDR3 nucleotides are TGTGCCAGCAGTGGTACAGGGTCGCAGGTCACTGAAGCTTTCTTT. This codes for CASSGTGSQVTEAFF.

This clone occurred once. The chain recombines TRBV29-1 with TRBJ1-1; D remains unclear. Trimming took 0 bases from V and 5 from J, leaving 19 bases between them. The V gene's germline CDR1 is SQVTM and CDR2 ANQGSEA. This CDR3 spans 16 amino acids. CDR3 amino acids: CSVEDLGLNGFTEAFF. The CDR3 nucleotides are TGCAGCGTTGAAGATCTAGGACTGAATGGATTTACTGAAGCTTTCTTT.

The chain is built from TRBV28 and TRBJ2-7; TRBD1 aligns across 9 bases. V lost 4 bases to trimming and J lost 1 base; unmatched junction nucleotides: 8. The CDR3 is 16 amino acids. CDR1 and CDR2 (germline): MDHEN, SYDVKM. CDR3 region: CASSSATGGRSYEQYF. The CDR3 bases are TGTGCCAGCAGTTCGGCGACAGGGGGGAGATCCTACGAGCAGTACTTC. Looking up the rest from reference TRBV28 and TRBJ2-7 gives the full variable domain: DVKVTQSSRYLVKRTGEKVFLECVQDMDHENMFWYRQDPGLGLRLIYFSYDVKMKEKGDIPEGYSVSREKKERFSLILESASTNQTSMYLCASSSATGGRSYEQYFGPGTRLTVT.

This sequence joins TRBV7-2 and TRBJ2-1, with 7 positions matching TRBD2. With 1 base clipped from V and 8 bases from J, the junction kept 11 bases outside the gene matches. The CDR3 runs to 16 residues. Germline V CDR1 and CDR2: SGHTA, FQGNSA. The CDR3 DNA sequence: TGTGCCAGCAGCTTAGTCGGGGGGAGGGCCGAGTATGAGCAGTTCTTC. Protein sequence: CASSLVGGRAEYEQFF.

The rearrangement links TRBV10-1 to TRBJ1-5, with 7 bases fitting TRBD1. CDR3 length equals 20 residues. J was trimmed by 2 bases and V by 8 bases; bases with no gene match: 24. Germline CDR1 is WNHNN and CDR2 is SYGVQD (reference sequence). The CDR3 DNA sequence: TGCGCCAGCTACGGCCTTCCGAATATCAGTAAAGGGGGCTGCAATCAGCCCCAGCATTTT. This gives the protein CASYGLPNISKGGCNQPQHF.

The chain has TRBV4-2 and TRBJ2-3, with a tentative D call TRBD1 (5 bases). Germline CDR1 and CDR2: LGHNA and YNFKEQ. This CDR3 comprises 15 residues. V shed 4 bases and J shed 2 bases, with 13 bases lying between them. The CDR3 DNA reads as TGTGCCAGCAGCCTCGAAGGACAAGACACAGATACGCAGTATTTT. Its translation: CASSLEGQDTDTQYF.

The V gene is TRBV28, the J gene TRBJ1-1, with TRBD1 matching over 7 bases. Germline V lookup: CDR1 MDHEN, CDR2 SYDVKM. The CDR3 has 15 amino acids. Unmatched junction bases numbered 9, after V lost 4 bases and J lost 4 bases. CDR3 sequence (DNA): TGTGCCAGCAGTTCCCCTACAGGGGTGGCCACTGAAGCTTTCTTT. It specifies CASSSPTGVATEAFF. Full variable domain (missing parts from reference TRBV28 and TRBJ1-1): DVKVTQSSRYLVKRTGEKVFLECVQDMDHENMFWYRQDPGLGLRLIYFSYDVKMKEKGDIPEGYSVSREKKERFSLILESASTNQTSMYLCASSSPTGVATEAFFGQGTRLTVV.

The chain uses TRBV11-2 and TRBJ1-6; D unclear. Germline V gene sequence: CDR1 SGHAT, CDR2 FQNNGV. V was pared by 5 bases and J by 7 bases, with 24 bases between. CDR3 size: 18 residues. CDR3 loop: CASSRWILGGRENSPLHF. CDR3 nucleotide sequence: TGTGCCAGCAGCAGGTGGATTTTAGGCGGTCGGGAGAATTCACCCCTCCACTTT.

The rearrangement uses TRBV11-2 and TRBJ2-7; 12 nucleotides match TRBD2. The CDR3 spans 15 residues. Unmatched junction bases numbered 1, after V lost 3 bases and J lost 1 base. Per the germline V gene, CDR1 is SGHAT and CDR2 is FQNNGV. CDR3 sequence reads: CASSFLAGGSYEQYF. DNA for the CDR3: TGTGCCAGCAGCTTCCTAGCGGGGGGGTCCTACGAGCAGTACTTC.

CDR3 in DNA: TGTGCCAGCAGGGACAGACATAATTCACCCCTCCACTTT. Amino acids: CASRDRHNSPLHF. The rearrangement joins TRBV2 to TRBJ1-6, with TRBD1 as a possible D gene (6 bases). CDR1 is SNHLY, CDR2 FYNNEI, per germline. With 6 bases removed from V and 5 bases from J, the gap between germline ends came to 8 bases. The CDR3 extends over 13 amino acids.

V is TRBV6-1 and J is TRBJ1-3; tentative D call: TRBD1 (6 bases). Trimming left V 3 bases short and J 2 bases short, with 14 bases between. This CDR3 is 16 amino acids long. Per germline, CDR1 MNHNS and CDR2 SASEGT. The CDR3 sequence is CASSDLSGTPGNTIYF. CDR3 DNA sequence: TGTGCCAGCAGTGACCTATCCGGGACACCTGGAAACACCATATATTTT.